These 4 T cell receptor beta chains came from one sample sequenced in a study of cytomegalovirus exposure and HLA in healthy donors. A multiplex PCR was run with 60 Vbeta primers and 13 Jbeta primers. Clones were read by immunoSEQ multiplex PCR, and TCRdb kept only the in-frame ones, dropping some. The sample shows more than 110,000 clones, roughly 75% of them seen only once. Sequencing was done on a sample of PBMCs. The receptors were gathered from a man in his thirties or forties in good health and CMV-seronegative.

The chain links TRBV4-1 to TRBJ2-7; 7 bases fit TRBD1. Trimming at V came to 0 bases and at J to 3 bases, leaving 8 bases not matched to a gene. The CDR3 loop spans 16 amino acids. Germline-derived CDR1 and CDR2 are MGHRA and YSYEKL. The CDR3 sequence is CASSQDLGTVNYEQYF. The CDR3 DNA is TGCGCCAGCAGCCAAGATCTCGGGACAGTCAACTACGAGCAGTACTTC.

The chain employs TRBV4-2 and TRBJ2-3, with 10 positions matching TRBD2. The germline gives CDR1 LGHNA, CDR2 YNFKEQ. J gave up 4 bases and V 8 bases, and 9 bases lay outside the gene matches. CDR3 length equals 15 residues. DNA for the CDR3: TGTGCCAGCGCGAGCGGGGGGGGGTTTTCAGATACGCAGTATTTT. It encodes CASASGGGFSDTQYF.

The chain has TRBV6-5 and TRBJ1-2, with no clear D. Germline CDR1 is MNHEY and CDR2 is SVGAGI. Deletions cut 0 bases from V and 4 bases from J, with 9 bases between. The CDR3 has 14 amino acids. The CDR3 DNA is TGTGCCAGCAGTTACTCGCCCAGTATCTATGGCTACACCTTC. Translated: CASSYSPSIYGYTF.

The V call is TRBV29-1, the J call TRBJ2-5, with 9 positions matching TRBD2. The DNA end favors TRBJ2-7, so the J call may be wrong. The CDR3 length is 12 residues. Germline CDR1 SQVTM, CDR2 ANQGSEA. For the CDR3, the DNA is TGCAGCGTTGTTCTAGCGGGATACGAGCAGTACTTC. Translation gives CSVVLAGYEQYF.